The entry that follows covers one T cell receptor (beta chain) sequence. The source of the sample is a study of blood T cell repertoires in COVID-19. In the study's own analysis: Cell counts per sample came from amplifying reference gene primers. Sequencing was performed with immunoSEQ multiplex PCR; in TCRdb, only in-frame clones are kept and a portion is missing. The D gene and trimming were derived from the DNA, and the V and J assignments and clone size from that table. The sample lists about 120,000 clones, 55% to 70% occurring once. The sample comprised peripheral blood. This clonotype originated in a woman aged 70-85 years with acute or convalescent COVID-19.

The CDR3, as DNA: TGTGCCAGTAGTCGCATCCGGGGTCTGACCACTGAAGCTTTCTTT. Its protein is CASSRIRGLTTEAFF. The chain carries TRBV19 and TRBJ1-1; D remains unclear. The CDR3 is 15 amino acids. CDR1 and CDR2 from the germline V gene are LNHDA and SQIVND (reference sequence). V was pared by 5 bases and J by 4 bases, with 17 bases between.